A selection of T cell receptor beta chains follows, all from one sample in a study of shared clonotypes between healthy human individuals. Clones were read by immunoSEQ multiplex PCR, and TCRdb kept only the in-frame ones, dropping some. The repertoire has 700,000 to 950,000 clones, 96% of them found once; the top ten carry less than 0.25%. The sequenced sample was naive CD8+ T cells sorted from blood. Every receptor here comes from a man aged 25-45 years in good health. The CDR3 runs from the conserved cysteine through the conserved F or W. The D gene is left open where the match is weak. Clone size is shown for a subset of rows, as once, few, many or a class of expanded clone.

J gene	clone size	V gene	D gene	CDR3 protein	CDR3 DNA
TRBJ2-1	NA	TRBV7-2	NA	CASSPDLREKGDEQFF	TGTGCCAGCAGCCCAGACTTACGGGAGAAGGGGGATGAGCAGTTCTTC
TRBJ1-5	NA	TRBV15	NA	CATSRLTGIDQPQHF	TGTGCCACCAGCAGACTTACAGGGATTGATCAGCCCCAGCATTTT
TRBJ2-1	NA	TRBV7-9	TRBD1	CASSFSPGTGNNEQFF	TGTGCCAGCAGTTTCTCCCCGGGGACAGGGAACAATGAGCAGTTCTTC
TRBJ2-7	NA	TRBV21-1	NA	CASGGARDKPPERILGEQYF	TGTGCCAGCGGCGGAGCCCGGGACAAACCTCCCGAGCGGATCTTAGGCGAGCAGTACTTC
TRBJ2-1	NA	TRBV11-2	TRBD2	CASGGLPWEQFF	TGTGCCAGCGGGGGACTACCTTGGGAGCAGTTCTTC
TRBJ1-1	NA	TRBV27	NA	CASSPWGANTEAFF	TGTGCCAGCAGCCCATGGGGGGCGAACACTGAAGCTTTCTTT
TRBJ2-3	NA	TRBV5-1	TRBD2	CASWTSGSAADTQYF	TGCGCCAGCTGGACTAGCGGGAGTGCCGCAGATACGCAGTATTTT
TRBJ2-1	NA	TRBV28	TRBD2	CASSPGGTSGSYNEQFF	TGTGCCAGCAGTCCGGGGGGTACGTCCGGCTCCTACAATGAGCAGTTCTTC
TRBJ2-2	NA	TRBV2	TRBD2	CASRETSGRARGELFF	TGTGCCAGCAGGGAGACTAGCGGGAGGGCCCGTGGGGAGCTGTTTTTT
TRBJ2-1	NA	TRBV11-2	NA	CASSLTLREQFF	TGTGCCAGCAGCTTAACCCTGAGAGAGCAGTTCTTC
TRBJ1-1	few	TRBV5-1	NA	CASSLAPNTEAFF	TGCGCCAGCAGCTTGGCCCCGAACACTGAAGCTTTCTTT
TRBJ2-3	NA	TRBV20-1	NA	CSARGGDTQYF	TGCAGTGCTAGGGGGGGAGATACGCAGTATTTT
TRBJ1-2	NA	TRBV9	TRBD1	CASSVRGYGYTF	TGTGCCAGCAGCGTCAGGGGGTATGGCTACACCTTC
TRBJ2-1	NA	TRBV29-1	NA	CSVEGGLDYNEQFF	TGCAGCGTTGAGGGGGGGCTGGACTACAATGAGCAGTTCTTC
TRBJ1-2	NA	TRBV6-1	TRBD1	CASSEDPGGGYTF	TGTGCCAGCAGTGAAGATCCAGGGGGTGGCTACACCTTC
TRBJ2-1	NA	TRBV2	NA	CASPFRGHEQFF	TGTGCCAGTCCCTTCAGGGGCCATGAGCAGTTCTTC
TRBJ2-1	once	TRBV7-2	NA	CASSLAGAYNEQFF	TGTGCCAGCAGCTTAGCGGGGGCTTACAATGAGCAGTTCTTC
TRBJ2-3	NA	TRBV6-1	TRBD1	CASSGYRGTYTDTQYF	TGTGCCAGCAGTGGATACAGGGGTACCTACACAGATACGCAGTATTTT
TRBJ2-1	NA	TRBV14	TRBD2	CASSQFPGGDNEQFF	TGTGCCAGCAGCCAGTTTCCGGGAGGCGACAATGAGCAGTTCTTC
TRBJ2-7	NA	TRBV27	TRBD2	CASSERTGTRPYEQYF	TGTGCCAGCAGTGAGCGAACCGGGACTAGACCCTACGAGCAGTACTTC
TRBJ2-1	NA	TRBV9	NA	CASSADGGEQFF	TGTGCCAGCAGCGCCGACGGGGGTGAGCAGTTCTTC
TRBJ2-1	NA	TRBV9	TRBD2	CASTHNEGTSGSFSNEQFF	TGTGCCAGCACCCACAATGAGGGGACTAGCGGGAGCTTCTCCAATGAGCAGTTCTTC
TRBJ2-7	NA	TRBV29-1	TRBD2	CSVAAPPSGRTYEQYF	TGCAGCGTTGCCGCTCCCCCAAGCGGGAGAACCTACGAGCAGTACTTC
TRBJ2-7	NA	TRBV27	TRBD2	CASSLNGRATYEQYF	TGTGCCAGCAGTTTAAACGGGAGGGCGACCTACGAGCAGTACTTC
TRBJ2-1	NA	TRBV5-1	NA	CASSLKMGYNEQFF	TGCGCCAGCAGCCTAAAGATGGGATACAATGAGCAGTTCTTC
TRBJ2-7	NA	TRBV4-1	NA	CASSQVGGLTYEQYF	TGCGCCAGCAGCCAAGTAGGGGGACTCACCTACGAGCAGTACTTC
TRBJ2-1	NA	TRBV21-1	NA	CASSNLTSPEDEQFF	TGTGCCAGCAGCAACTTAACTAGCCCCGAGGATGAGCAGTTCTTC
TRBJ1-2	NA	TRBV12-5	NA	CASGLVVWRAEAPNYGYTF	TGTGCTAGTGGTTTGGTAGTGTGGAGGGCGGAGGCTCCGAACTATGGCTACACCTTC
TRBJ2-7	NA	TRBV6-5	TRBD2	CASSYAGGDEQYF	TGTGCCAGCAGTTACGCGGGAGGAGACGAGCAGTACTTC
TRBJ2-1	NA	TRBV11-2	TRBD2	CASSLGLAGVVLEQFF	TGTGCCAGCAGCTTAGGACTAGCGGGAGTAGTGCTTGAGCAGTTCTTC
TRBJ2-1	NA	TRBV7-2	TRBD2	CASSLGWLAGGYGNEQFF	TGTGCCAGCAGCTTAGGGTGGCTAGCGGGAGGGTACGGCAATGAGCAGTTCTTC
TRBJ2-7	NA	TRBV7-9	TRBD2	CASSLSSGGRHEQYF	TGTGCCAGCAGCCTCTCCTCGGGGGGGCGACACGAGCAGTACTTC
TRBJ2-7	NA	TRBV7-2	NA	CASSFFGHPYEQYF	TGTGCCAGCAGCTTCTTCGGACACCCATACGAGCAGTACTTC
TRBJ2-7	NA	TRBV5-1	TRBD1	CASSLGQSYEQYF	TGCGCCAGCAGCCTGGGACAGTCCTACGAGCAGTACTTC
TRBJ2-1	NA	TRBV9	TRBD1	CASRDSGGKQFF	TGTGCCAGCAGGGACTCAGGGGGCAAGCAGTTCTTC